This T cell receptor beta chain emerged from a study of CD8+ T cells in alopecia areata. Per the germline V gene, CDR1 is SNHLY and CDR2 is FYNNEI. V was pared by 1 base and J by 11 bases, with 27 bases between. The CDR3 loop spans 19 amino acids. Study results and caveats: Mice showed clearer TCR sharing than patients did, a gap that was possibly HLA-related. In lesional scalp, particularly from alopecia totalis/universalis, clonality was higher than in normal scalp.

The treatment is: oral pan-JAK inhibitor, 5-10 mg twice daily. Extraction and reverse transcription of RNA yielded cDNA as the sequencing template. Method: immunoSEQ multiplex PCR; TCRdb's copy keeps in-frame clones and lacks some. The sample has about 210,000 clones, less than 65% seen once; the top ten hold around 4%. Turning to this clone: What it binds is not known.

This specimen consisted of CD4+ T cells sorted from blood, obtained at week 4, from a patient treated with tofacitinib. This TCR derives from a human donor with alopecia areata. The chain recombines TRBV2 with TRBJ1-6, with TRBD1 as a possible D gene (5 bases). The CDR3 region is CASSEGGGRRAGGSPPLHF. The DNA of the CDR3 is TGTGCCAGCAGTGAAGGGGGGGGACGCAGAGCCGGAGGGAGTCCACCCCTCCACTTT.